The 6 T cell receptor beta chains below all came from one sample that was sequenced in a study of T cell responses to AZD1222 COVID-19 vaccine. Sequencing used immunoSEQ multiplex PCR; TCRdb keeps in-frame clones, though not all of them. This sample has roughly 120,000 clones; around 84% occur once, and the top ten carry roughly 12%. The sample here was peripheral blood, taken on day 0 of AZD1222 vaccination. Source of these receptors: an adult in good health.

This clone was recorded a few times. The rearrangement links TRBV6-5 to TRBJ1-1; D perhaps matches TRBD1 (6 bases). The CDR3 is 12 amino acids. Trimming left V 7 bases short and J 6 bases short, with 12 bases between. CDR1 is MNHEY and CDR2 is SVGAGI in the germline V gene. CDR3 sequence (DNA): TGTGCCAGCACGAACAGGGTTTCTGAAGCTTTCTTT. Translation: CASTNRVSEAFF.

V usage is TRBV11-3 and J usage is TRBJ2-1; D possibly corresponds to TRBD1 (5 bases). V lost 5 bases and J lost 5, with 16 bases in between. The CDR3 is made up of 15 amino acids. CDR1 is SGHNT and CDR2 is YENEEA in the germline V gene. CDR3 in DNA: TGTGCCAGCAGCCCGAAGAGTAGGGGAAACAATGAGCAGTTCTTC. Translating gives CASSPKSRGNNEQFF.

The chain couples TRBV9 to TRBJ1-1; D remains ambiguous. The V gene's germline CDR1 is SGDLS and CDR2 YYNGEE. The CDR3 has 12 residues. V lost 0 bases and J 8 bases, leaving 8 bases between the germline ends. The CDR3 bases are TGTGCCAGCAGCGTAGGGGGAGGGGAAGCTTTCTTT. Translation: CASSVGGGEAFF.

CDR3 residues: CASGGQGRFNYGYTF. The CDR3 DNA reads as TGTGCCAGCGGGGGGCAGGGCCGTTTTAACTATGGCTACACCTTC. V gene TRBV28 combines with J gene TRBJ1-2; D might be TRBD1 (6 bases). Germline loops: CDR1 MDHEN, CDR2 SYDVKM. This CDR3 contains 15 residues. Trimming left V 8 bases short and J 1 base short, with 17 bases between.

The rearrangement links TRBV12-3 or TRBV12-4 to TRBJ2-3; D gene uncertain. The CDR3 is made up of 13 amino acids. Between the trimmed V and J ends, which lost 0 bases and 2 bases, there was a span of 3 bases. This CDR3 reads CASSLAVTDTQYF. CDR3 sequence (DNA): TGTGCCAGCAGTTTAGCGGTCACAGATACGCAGTATTTT.

The chain couples TRBV27 to TRBJ1-5; no firm D call. The CDR3 has 13 amino acids. V gave up 3 bases and J gave up 1 base, with 4 bases separating them. CDR1 MNHEY and CDR2 SMNVEV come from the germline V gene (reference sequence). The CDR3 sequence is CASSFRSNQPQHF. CDR3 nucleotides: TGTGCCAGCAGTTTTCGGAGCAATCAGCCCCAGCATTTT.